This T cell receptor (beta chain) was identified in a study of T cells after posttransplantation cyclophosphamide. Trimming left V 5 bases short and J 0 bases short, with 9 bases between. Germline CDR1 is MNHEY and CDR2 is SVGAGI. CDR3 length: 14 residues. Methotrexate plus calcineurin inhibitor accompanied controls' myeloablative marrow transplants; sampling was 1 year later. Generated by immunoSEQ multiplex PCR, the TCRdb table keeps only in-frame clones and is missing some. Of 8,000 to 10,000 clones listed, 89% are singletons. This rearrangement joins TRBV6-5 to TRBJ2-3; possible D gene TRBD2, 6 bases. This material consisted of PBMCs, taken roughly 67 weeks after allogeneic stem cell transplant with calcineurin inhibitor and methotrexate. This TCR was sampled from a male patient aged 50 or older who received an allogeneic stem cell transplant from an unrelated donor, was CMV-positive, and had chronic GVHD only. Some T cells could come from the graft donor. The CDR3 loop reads CASSGGGSTDTQYF. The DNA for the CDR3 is TGTGCCAGCAGTGGTGGGGGGAGCACAGATACGCAGTATTTT.